This T cell receptor beta chain was identified during a study of early T cells in non-severe SARS-CoV-2 infection. TCRdb reprocessed the 5' RACE reads with MiXCR, giving one entry per CDR3 protein. The profile covers around 100,000 distinct CDR3 sequences, with over 15% appearing a single time and roughly 1.2% taken by the ten largest. Sequencing used whole blood. The receptor was isolated from an adult who was a healthcare worker with PCR-confirmed SARS-CoV-2 infection or an uninfected control (not recorded which).

The DNA for the CDR3 is TGTGCCTGGAGTGTAGGCCTAACCGCCTACAATGAGCAGTTCTTC. Its protein is CAWSVGLTAYNEQFF. The chain uses TRBV30 and TRBJ2-1; D unclear. The V gene lost 0 bases and the J gene lost 2 bases, with 11 bases spanning the gap. Germline V gene sequence: CDR1 GTSNPN, CDR2 SVGIG (reference sequence). The CDR3 spans 15 residues.